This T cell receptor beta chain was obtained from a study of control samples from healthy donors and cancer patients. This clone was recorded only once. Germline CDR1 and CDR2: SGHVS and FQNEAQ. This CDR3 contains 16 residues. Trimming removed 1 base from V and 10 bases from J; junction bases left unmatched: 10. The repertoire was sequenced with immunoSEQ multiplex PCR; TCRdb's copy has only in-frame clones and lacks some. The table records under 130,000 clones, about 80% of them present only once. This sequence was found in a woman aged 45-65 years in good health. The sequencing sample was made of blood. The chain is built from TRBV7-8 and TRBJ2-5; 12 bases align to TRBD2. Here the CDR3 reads CASSLGRGLAGISQYF. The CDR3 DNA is TGTGCCAGCAGCTTAGGACGCGGACTAGCGGGGATTAGCCAGTACTTC.